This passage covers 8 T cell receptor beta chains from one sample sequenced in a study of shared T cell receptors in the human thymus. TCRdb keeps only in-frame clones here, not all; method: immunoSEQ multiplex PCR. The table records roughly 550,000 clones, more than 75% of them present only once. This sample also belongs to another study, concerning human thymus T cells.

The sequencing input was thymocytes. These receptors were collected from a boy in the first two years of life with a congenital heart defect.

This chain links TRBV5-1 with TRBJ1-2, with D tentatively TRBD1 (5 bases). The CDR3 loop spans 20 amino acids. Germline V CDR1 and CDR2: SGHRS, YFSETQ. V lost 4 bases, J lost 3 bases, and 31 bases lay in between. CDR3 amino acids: CASSAPVGGPDTGPDYGYTF. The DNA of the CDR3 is TGCGCCAGCAGCGCCCCCGTGGGAGGTCCGGACACGGGTCCGGACTATGGCTACACCTTC.

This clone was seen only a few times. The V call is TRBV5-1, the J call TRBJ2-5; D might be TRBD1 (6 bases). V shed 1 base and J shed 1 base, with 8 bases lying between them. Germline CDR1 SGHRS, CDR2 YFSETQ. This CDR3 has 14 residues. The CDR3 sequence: CASSLLGAQETQYF. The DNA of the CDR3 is TGCGCCAGCAGCTTGTTGGGGGCCCAAGAGACCCAGTACTTC.

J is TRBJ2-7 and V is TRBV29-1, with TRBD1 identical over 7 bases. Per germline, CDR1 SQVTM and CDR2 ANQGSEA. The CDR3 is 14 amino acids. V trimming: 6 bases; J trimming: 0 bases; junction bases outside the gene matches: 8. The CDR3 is CSVSDREGSYEQYF. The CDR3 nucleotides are TGCAGCGTGAGCGACAGGGAAGGCTCCTACGAGCAGTACTTC.

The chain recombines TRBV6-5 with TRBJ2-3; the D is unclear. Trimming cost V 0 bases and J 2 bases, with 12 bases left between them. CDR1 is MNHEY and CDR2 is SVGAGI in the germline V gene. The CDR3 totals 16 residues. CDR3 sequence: CASSYSGTRITDTQYF. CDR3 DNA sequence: TGTGCCAGCAGTTACTCGGGCACCAGGATCACAGATACGCAGTATTTT.

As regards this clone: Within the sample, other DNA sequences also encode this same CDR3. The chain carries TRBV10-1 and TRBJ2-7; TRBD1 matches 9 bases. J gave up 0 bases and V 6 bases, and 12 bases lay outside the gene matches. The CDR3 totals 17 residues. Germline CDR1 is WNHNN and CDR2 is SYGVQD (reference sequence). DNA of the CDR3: TGCGCCAGCAGCCCGGGACAGGGAATCCTCAGCTCCTACGAGCAGTACTTC. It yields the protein CASSPGQGILSSYEQYF.

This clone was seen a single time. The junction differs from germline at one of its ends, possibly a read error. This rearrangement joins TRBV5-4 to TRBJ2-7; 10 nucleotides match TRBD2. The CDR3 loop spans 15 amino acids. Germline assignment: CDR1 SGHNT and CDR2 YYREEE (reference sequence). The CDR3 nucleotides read TGTGCCAGCAGCTTGGCGAGCGGGAGGGCCGCCGAGCAGCACTTC. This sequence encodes CASSLASGRAAEQHF.

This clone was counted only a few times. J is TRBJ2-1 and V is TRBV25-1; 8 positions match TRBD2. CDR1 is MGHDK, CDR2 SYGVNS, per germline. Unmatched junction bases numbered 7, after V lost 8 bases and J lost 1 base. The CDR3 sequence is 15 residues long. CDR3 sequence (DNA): TGTGCCAGCTCTAGCGGGCCGGGTTCCTACAATGAGCAGTTCTTC. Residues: CASSSGPGSYNEQFF.

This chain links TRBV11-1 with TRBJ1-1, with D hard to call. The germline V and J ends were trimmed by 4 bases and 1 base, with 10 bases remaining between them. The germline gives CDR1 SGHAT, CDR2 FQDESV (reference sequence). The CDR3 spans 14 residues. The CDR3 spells CASSSRGRNTEAFF. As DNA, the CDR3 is TGTGCCAGCAGCTCCCGGGGAAGGAACACTGAAGCTTTCTTT.